This entry lists 25 T cell receptor beta chains sequenced from one sample in a study of post-analysis software for immune sequencing data. The antigens these receptors bind are not known. Incorporated into the TCR beta cDNA libraries were unique molecular identifiers, which served to reduce PCR and sequencing biases. TCRdb itself ran the PCR reads through MiXCR, one entry per CDR3 protein. Altogether about 770,000 distinct CDR3 sequences are present, approximately 44% being singletons, with the ten largest covering 4.9%. Broader study findings: In patients, roughly five TRBV segments were more frequent than in controls, with TRBV5-6, TRBV5-1 and TRBV20-1 among them.

Sequencing was carried out using blood. Receptor source: a girl between 10 and 17 years old with multiple sclerosis.

The sample holds a few counts of this clonotype. The rearrangement links TRBV30 to TRBJ2-7; tentative D call: TRBD1 (5 bases). V was shortened by 0 bases and J by 3 bases, with 6 bases between the two germline ends. The germline V gene encodes CDR1 GTSNPN and CDR2 SVGIG (reference sequence). The CDR3 runs to 12 residues. The CDR3 region is CAWSVRGYEQYF. DNA of the CDR3: TGTGCCTGGAGTGTAAGGGGCTACGAGCAGTACTTC.

The J gene is TRBJ2-1, the V gene TRBV7-2, with a possible D match to TRBD2 (7 bases). This CDR3 is 15 amino acids long. Trimming removed 4 bases from V and 14 bases from J, with 24 bases in between. In germline, CDR1 is SGHTA, CDR2 FQGNSA. The CDR3 nucleotides are TGTGCCAGCAGCTCCCCCCCAACTGGAGGGAGGGGGAAGTTCTTC. Translation gives CASSSPPTGGRGKFF. The full variable domain, with the rest looked up from reference TRBV7-2 and TRBJ2-1, is GAGVSQSPSNKVTEKGKDVELRCDPISGHTALYWYRQSLGQGLEFLIYFQGNSAPDKSGLPSDRFSAERTGGSVSTLTIQRTQQEDSAVYLCASSSPPTGGRGKFFGPGTRLTVL.

There are a few counts of this clonotype. This sequence joins TRBV7-2 and TRBJ1-5, with a possible D match to TRBD1 (6 bases). The V and J ends lost 5 bases and 0 bases respectively, with 17 bases between them. The germline V gene encodes CDR1 SGHTA and CDR2 FQGNSA. This CDR3 contains 17 residues. CDR3 nucleotide sequence: TGTGCCAGCAGCCCAGTCCCCGGGACAAATAGCAATCAGCCCCAGCATTTT. Protein product: CASSPVPGTNSNQPQHF.

The chain employs TRBV28 and TRBJ2-1; D unclear. Germline V gene data show CDR1 as MDHEN and CDR2 as SYDVKM. Deletions cut 7 bases from V and 8 bases from J, with 12 bases between. CDR3 length: 12 amino acids. As DNA, the CDR3 is TGTGCCAGCATCGGTAGTACGGATGAGCAGTTCTTC. As protein: CASIGSTDEQFF.

For the CDR3, the DNA is TGCGCCAGCAGCCATCAGGCAGGCCCGGAGGAGCAGTACTTC. It is translated as CASSHQAGPEEQYF. This rearrangement joins TRBV4-1 to TRBJ2-7, with D unresolved. The V end was cut by 3 bases, the J end by 7 bases, with 16 bases between. The CDR3 is 14 residues long. The V gene's germline CDR1 is MGHRA and CDR2 YSYEKL.

This chain's CDR3 is CSARAGQPGGPQHF. Written as DNA, the CDR3 is TGCAGTGCTAGAGCGGGACAGCCGGGCGGGCCCCAGCATTTT. This chain links TRBV20-1 with TRBJ1-5; 7 positions match TRBD1. Germline-derived CDR1 and CDR2 are DFQATT and SNEGSKA (reference sequence). The V and J ends lost 1 base and 9 bases, in that order; junction bases with no gene match: 9. This CDR3 spans 14 amino acids.

This clonotype was recorded a few times. This chain connects TRBV9 to TRBJ2-3, with 7 bases aligning to TRBD2. Germline assignment: CDR1 SGDLS and CDR2 YYNGEE. Trimming cost V 2 bases and J 6 bases; bases outside gene matches: 9. The CDR3 consists of 15 residues. The CDR3 DNA is TGTGCCAGCAGCGTGGTGGCTAGCGGCTCCGATACGCAGTATTTT. It encodes CASSVVASGSDTQYF.

This clonotype showed up just once. The J gene is TRBJ2-1, the V gene TRBV4-3; TRBD2 aligns across 12 bases. V trimming: 1 base; J trimming: 5 bases; junction bases outside the gene matches: 9. The germline V gene encodes CDR1 LGHNA and CDR2 YSLEER. This CDR3 contains 18 residues. The CDR3 DNA reads TGCGCCAGCAGCCAAGGGCTAGCGGGAGGGCCTTTTAACAATGAGCAGTTCTTC. Translation gives CASSQGLAGGPFNNEQFF.

The rearrangement uses TRBV5-1 and TRBJ2-5, with D tentatively TRBD2 (7 bases). Germline assignment: CDR1 SGHRS and CDR2 YFSETQ. This CDR3 is 14 amino acids long. The V gene lost 5 bases and the J gene lost 10 bases, with 21 bases spanning the gap. The CDR3 DNA reads as TGCGCCAGCAGACGAGGGGGGGATAGAGGTGGCCAGTACTTC. Translation gives CASRRGGDRGGQYF.

This clonotype was detected many times. The CDR3 DNA reads as TGCGCCAGCAGCCCGGGCGGGTTTTCGTCCTACGAGCAGTACTTC. It encodes CASSPGGFSSYEQYF. The chain combines TRBV5-1 with TRBJ2-7; D might be TRBD2 (5 bases). This CDR3 has 15 residues. V lost 4 bases and J 1 base, leaving 15 bases between the germline ends. Germline V gene lookup returns CDR1 SGHRS and CDR2 YFSETQ.

V gene TRBV20-1 combines with J gene TRBJ2-7; D uncertain. Trimming shortened V by 5 bases and J by 3 bases, and 11 bases separated the two germline ends. Germline CDR1 DFQATT, CDR2 SNEGSKA (reference sequence). There are 12 residues in the CDR3. The CDR3 region has the DNA TGCAGTGCTCGACAAAGTGGCTACGAGCAGTACTTC. It encodes CSARQSGYEQYF.

The CDR3 DNA is TGTGCCAGCAGTTTGGGCATGGGCTATGGCTACACCTTC. Amino acids: CASSLGMGYGYTF. This sequence joins TRBV27 and TRBJ1-2; D gene ambiguous. This CDR3 has 13 amino acids. Germline V lookup: CDR1 MNHEY, CDR2 SMNVEV (reference sequence). V shed 3 bases and J shed 4 bases, with 9 bases lying between them.

The J gene is TRBJ2-7, the V gene TRBV6-2 or TRBV6-3, with 7 bases aligning to TRBD1. Trimming cost V 6 bases and J 4 bases; bases outside gene matches: 18. This CDR3 region has 17 residues. The germline CDR1 and CDR2 sequences are MNHEY and SVGEGT. CDR3 bases: TGTGCCAGCAGCCCCGGGACAGCTCTTACAAACTTTTACGAGCAGTACTTC. It translates to CASSPGTALTNFYEQYF.

The rearrangement links TRBV12-3 or TRBV12-4 to TRBJ2-3, with TRBD1 identical over 8 bases. The CDR3 sequence is 14 residues long. V gave up 6 bases and J gave up 6 bases; unmatched junction bases: 8. CDR3 region: CASRKTGVVDTQYF. As DNA, the CDR3 is TGTGCCAGCAGGAAGACAGGGGTCGTTGATACGCAGTATTTT.

This clonotype appeared a few times. V is TRBV7-3 and J is TRBJ2-2; TRBD2 matches at 7 bases. J was trimmed by 2 bases and V by 2 bases; bases with no gene match: 2. In germline, CDR1 is SGHTA, CDR2 FQGTGA. The CDR3 has 15 residues. CDR3 sequence reads: CASSLASGNTGELFF. CDR3 DNA: TGTGCCAGCAGCTTAGCTAGCGGAAACACCGGGGAGCTGTTTTTT. Supplemented by reference TRBV7-3 and TRBJ2-2, the full variable domain reads GAGVSQTPSNKVTEKGKYVELRCDPISGHTALYWYRQSLGQGPEFLIYFQGTGAADDSGLPNDRFFAVRPEGSVSTLKIQRTERGDSAVYLCASSLASGNTGELFFGEGSRLTVL.

The chain recombines TRBV5-1 with TRBJ2-3; 7 bases are shared with TRBD2. This CDR3 has 17 residues. Trimming at V came to 4 bases and at J to 1 base, leaving 12 bases not matched to a gene. Germline lookup yields CDR1 SGHRS and CDR2 YFSETQ. This CDR3 is CASSRPSGVSGTDTQYF. The CDR3 DNA is TGCGCCAGCAGCCGACCGAGCGGGGTCTCTGGCACAGATACGCAGTATTTT.

This clonotype was counted at least ten times. The chain combines TRBV12-3 or TRBV12-4 with TRBJ2-7; perhaps TRBD2 as D (5 bases). CDR3 length equals 13 residues. The V end lost 6 bases, the J end lost 0 bases, and 9 bases lay between the germline ends. CDR3 loop: CASRPDSSYEQYF. CDR3 DNA sequence: TGTGCCAGCAGACCGGACTCCTCCTACGAGCAGTACTTC.

V is TRBV6-5 and J is TRBJ2-7, with D perhaps TRBD2 (5 bases). This CDR3 region has 13 residues. V shed 3 bases and J shed 1 base, with 7 bases lying between them. The germline V gene encodes CDR1 MNHEY and CDR2 SVGAGI. Written as DNA, the CDR3 is TGTGCCAGCAGTTATCAGCGGTCCTACGAGCAGTACTTC. Amino acid sequence: CASSYQRSYEQYF.

The chain is built from TRBV15 and TRBJ2-1, with D possibly TRBD1 on 6 matching bases. Germline V gene sequence: CDR1 LNHNV, CDR2 YYDKDF (reference sequence). The germline V and J ends were trimmed by 4 bases and 0 bases, with 10 bases remaining between them. The CDR3 spans 15 residues. The CDR3 coding sequence is TGTGCCACCAGCAAATCCAGGGGCTCCTACAATGAGCAGTTCTTC. It translates to CATSKSRGSYNEQFF. The full variable domain, rest sourced from reference TRBV15 and TRBJ2-1, is DAMVIQNPRYQVTQFGKPVTLSCSQTLNHNVMYWYQQKSSQAPKLLFHYYDKDFNNEADTPDNFQSRRPNTSFCFLDIRSPGLGDTAMYLCATSKSRGSYNEQFFGPGTRLTVL.

The gene calls are TRBV7-3 and TRBJ1-2; D may be TRBD1 (5 bases). V was clipped by 4 bases and J by 13 bases, with 19 bases between them. The germline V gene encodes CDR1 SGHTA and CDR2 FQGTGA. The CDR3 is 13 amino acids. The CDR3 sequence is CASSSTGDVQFTF. The CDR3 coding sequence is TGTGCCAGCAGCTCAACAGGAGATGTACAGTTCACCTTC.

The chain couples TRBV7-8 to TRBJ1-1; D is uncertain. This CDR3 region has 16 residues. Germline lookup yields CDR1 SGHVS and CDR2 FQNEAQ. Trimming stripped 1 base from V and 1 base from J, with 13 bases between. As DNA, the CDR3 is TGTGCCAGCAGCTTAGGCCGTGACCTGAGGAACACTGAAGCTTTCTTT. Residues: CASSLGRDLRNTEAFF.

The chain combines TRBV18 with TRBJ1-5; the D is unclear. V lost 6 bases to trimming and J lost 6 bases, with 15 bases between them. The CDR3 contains 14 residues. Per the germline V gene, CDR1 is KGHSH and CDR2 is LQKENI. Here the CDR3 DNA reads TGTGCCAGCTCCCCGGGCCCCGGGAGTCAGCCCCAGCATTTT. Its translation is CASSPGPGSQPQHF.

V is TRBV13 and J is TRBJ1-4; a possible D gene is TRBD1 (5 bases). Trimming pared 5 bases from V and 6 bases from J, leaving 13 bases between. CDR1 is PRHDT and CDR2 is FYEKMQ in the germline V gene (reference sequence). There are 14 residues in the CDR3. For the CDR3, the DNA is TGTGCCAGCAGCAGGACACGGCTGGATGAAAAACTGTTTTTT. As protein: CASSRTRLDEKLFF.

As concerns this clonotype: Sequence at one end of the junction differs from germline and may be a read error. The chain employs TRBV7-9 and TRBJ1-1; D not resolved. CDR3 length: 12 amino acids. Per germline, CDR1 SEHNR and CDR2 FQNEAQ (reference sequence). DNA for the CDR3: TGTGCCGGCAGCTTCTGGGTAACTGAAGCTTTCTTT. Amino acid sequence: CAGSFWVTEAFF.

The chain employs TRBV24-1 and TRBJ2-1; TRBD1 aligns across 8 bases. This CDR3 region has 15 residues. V lost 3 bases, J lost 5 bases, and 5 bases stayed unmatched. Germline V gene data show CDR1 as KGHDR and CDR2 as SFDVKD. The DNA for the CDR3 is TGTGCCACCAGTGATCAACGGACAGGGAACAATGAGCAGTTCTTC. Amino acids: CATSDQRTGNNEQFF.